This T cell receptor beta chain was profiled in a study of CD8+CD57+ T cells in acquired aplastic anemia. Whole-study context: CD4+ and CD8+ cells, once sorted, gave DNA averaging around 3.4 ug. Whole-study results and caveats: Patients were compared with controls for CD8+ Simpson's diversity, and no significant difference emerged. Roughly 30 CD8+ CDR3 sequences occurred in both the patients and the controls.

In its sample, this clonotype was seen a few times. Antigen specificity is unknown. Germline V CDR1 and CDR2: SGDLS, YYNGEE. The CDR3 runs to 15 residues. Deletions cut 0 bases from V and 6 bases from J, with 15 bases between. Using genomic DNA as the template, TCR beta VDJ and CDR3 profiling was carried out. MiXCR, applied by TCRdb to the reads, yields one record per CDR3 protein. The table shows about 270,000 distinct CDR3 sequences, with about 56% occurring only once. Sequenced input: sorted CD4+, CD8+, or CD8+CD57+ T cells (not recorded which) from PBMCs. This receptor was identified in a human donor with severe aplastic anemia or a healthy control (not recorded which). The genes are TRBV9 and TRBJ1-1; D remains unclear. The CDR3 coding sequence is TGTGCCAGCAGCGTAGGTGGAGGACCTGGGGCTGAAGCTTTCTTT. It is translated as CASSVGGGPGAEAFF.